These 28 T cell receptor beta chains originate from one sample sequenced in a study of blood T cell repertoires in COVID-19. Sequencing used immunoSEQ multiplex PCR; TCRdb keeps in-frame clones, though not all of them. The data contain roughly 43,000 clones, approximately 80% of them seen just once; the ten biggest clones take up just under 45%. The sequenced sample consisted of peripheral blood. Every receptor here comes from an elderly woman with acute or convalescent COVID-19.

This chain joins TRBV6-2 or TRBV6-3 and TRBJ2-5; TRBD1 might be the D (5 bases). Germline CDR1 and CDR2: MNHEY and SVGEGT. Trimming left V 5 bases short and J 5 bases short, with 9 bases between. The CDR3 spans 12 residues. The CDR3 DNA sequence: TGTGCCAGCAGTCCAGGGTGGGAGACCCAGTACTTC. It specifies CASSPGWETQYF.

V and J are TRBV18 and TRBJ2-7, with TRBD2 matching 14 bases. CDR1 KGHSH and CDR2 LQKENI come from the germline V gene. Unmatched junction bases numbered 9, after V lost 2 bases and J lost 9 bases. The CDR3 spans 16 residues. The CDR3 bases are TGTGCCAGCTCACCAAGAGCGACTAGCGGGGGGGCGGTGCAGTACTTC. Translated: CASSPRATSGGAVQYF.

V usage is TRBV2 and J usage is TRBJ1-2; a possible D gene is TRBD1 (6 bases). This CDR3 contains 14 residues. CDR1 is SNHLY, CDR2 FYNNEI, per germline. Trimming cost V 2 bases and J 5 bases, with 12 bases left between them. CDR3 nucleotides: TGTGCCAGCAGTGAAAGGGACACCCGATATGGCTACACCTTC. It translates to CASSERDTRYGYTF.

This clone was found a few times. This sequence joins TRBV9 and TRBJ1-2; TRBD1 agrees at 7 bases. The V segment lost 0 bases and the J segment 4 bases; nucleotides outside the gene matches: 6. The V gene's germline CDR1 is SGDLS and CDR2 YYNGEE. There are 15 residues in the CDR3. CDR3 nucleotide sequence: TGTGCCAGCAGCGTAGCACAGGGGCCAAGCTATGGCTACACCTTC. It is translated as CASSVAQGPSYGYTF.

The rearrangement joins TRBV6-2 or TRBV6-3 to TRBJ2-1, with 12 bases that match TRBD2. The CDR3 has 14 residues. V trimming: 4 bases; J trimming: 9 bases; junction bases outside the gene matches: 4. Germline V gene data show CDR1 as MNHEY and CDR2 as SVGEGT. DNA of the CDR3: TGTGCCAGCAGTTCTAGCGGGGGGGCCTTTGAGCAGTTCTTC. This encodes CASSSSGGAFEQFF.

The V and J genes are TRBV9 and TRBJ2-1, with TRBD2 matching over 8 bases. This CDR3 is built from 15 residues. The V gene's germline CDR1 is SGDLS and CDR2 YYNGEE. Unmatched junction bases numbered 5, after V lost 0 bases and J lost 6 bases. The CDR3 bases are TGTGCCAGCAGCGTAGAGGTGCGGGGGGTCAATGAGCAGTTCTTC. It encodes CASSVEVRGVNEQFF.

This chain connects TRBV5-1 to TRBJ2-2; 7 bases match TRBD1. Germline loops: CDR1 SGHRS, CDR2 YFSETQ. CDR3 size: 13 residues. V was pared by 4 bases and J by 5 bases, with 2 bases of the junction left unmatched. CDR3 loop: CASSLQGTGELFF. Here the CDR3 DNA reads TGCGCCAGCAGCCTACAGGGGACCGGGGAGCTGTTTTTT.

V and J are TRBV29-1 and TRBJ1-6; 9 bases line up with TRBD1. With V trimmed by 6 bases and J by 7 bases, 4 bases remained unmatched. This CDR3 is 13 amino acids long. The germline CDR1 and CDR2 sequences are SQVTM and ANQGSEA. CDR3 DNA: TGCAGCGTCGCGACAGGGGGAAATTCACCCCTCCACTTT. Its protein is CSVATGGNSPLHF.

The chain recombines TRBV28 with TRBJ2-7, with D perhaps matching TRBD1 (6 bases). The germline V gene encodes CDR1 MDHEN and CDR2 SYDVKM. Trimming removed 6 bases at V and 2 bases at J, with 14 bases between. The CDR3 is 14 amino acids. CDR3 DNA: TGTGCCAGCAGCGGACAGCCGCTGACCTACGAGCAGTACTTC. Its protein is CASSGQPLTYEQYF. Together with reference TRBV28 and TRBJ2-7, the CDR3 gives the full variable domain: DVKVTQSSRYLVKRTGEKVFLECVQDMDHENMFWYRQDPGLGLRLIYFSYDVKMKEKGDIPEGYSVSREKKERFSLILESASTNQTSMYLCASSGQPLTYEQYFGPGTRLTVT.

V and J are TRBV11-3 and TRBJ2-1, with 7 bases that match TRBD2. J gave up 6 bases and V 1 base, and 6 bases lay outside the gene matches. CDR3 size: 15 residues. Germline loops: CDR1 SGHNT, CDR2 YENEEA. In nucleotides, the CDR3 is TGTGCCAGCAGCTTAGTTGGCGGGGGAGTCAATGAGCAGTTCTTC. It yields the protein CASSLVGGGVNEQFF.

The rearrangement uses TRBV4-2 and TRBJ2-7, with D hard to call. Germline V gene data show CDR1 as LGHNA and CDR2 as YNFKEQ. This CDR3 region has 13 residues. Trimming stripped 4 bases from V and 5 bases from J, with 12 bases between. This CDR3 reads CASSPRVRDEQYF. Here the CDR3 DNA reads TGTGCCAGCAGCCCCCGGGTACGAGACGAGCAGTACTTC.

The V and J genes are TRBV3-1 (or the pseudogene TRBV3-2) and TRBJ1-1, with D unresolved. There are 13 residues in the CDR3. V was cut by 3 bases and J by 4 bases, with 9 bases left in between. CDR1 and CDR2 (germline): LGHDT, YNNKEL (reference sequence). The DNA of the CDR3 is TGTGCCAGCAGCCACGCCGGAGGCACTGAAGCTTTCTTT. It is translated as CASSHAGGTEAFF.

This clone was detected once. The rearrangement uses TRBV4-1 and TRBJ1-5; D unresolved. V was cut by 1 base and J by 4 bases, with 11 bases left in between. The CDR3 contains 15 residues. Germline V gene data show CDR1 as MGHRA and CDR2 as YSYEKL. This CDR3 reads CASSQVGGFNQPQHF. The CDR3, as DNA: TGCGCCAGCAGCCAAGTTGGCGGATTTAATCAGCCCCAGCATTTT.

This clone was seen only once. The chain recombines TRBV19 with TRBJ1-1; D possibly corresponds to TRBD1 (6 bases). The CDR3 contains 17 residues. V was clipped by 3 bases and J by 0 bases, with 17 bases between them. Germline lookup yields CDR1 LNHDA and CDR2 SQIVND (reference sequence). As DNA, the CDR3 is TGTGCCAGTAGTATCAGGCAGGACAGAATCGTGAACACTGAAGCTTTCTTT. Residues: CASSIRQDRIVNTEAFF.

The gene calls are TRBV19 and TRBJ2-2; D is possibly TRBD2 (6 bases). Germline V gene sequence: CDR1 LNHDA, CDR2 SQIVND (reference sequence). V was cut by 1 base and J by 2 bases, with 8 bases left in between. The CDR3 length is 15 residues. The CDR3 DNA reads as TGTGCCAGTAGTATAGCGCGGGGTAACACCGGGGAGCTGTTTTTT. This encodes CASSIARGNTGELFF.

This clone was detected only a few times. This rearrangement joins TRBV5-6 to TRBJ2-1, with D unresolved. Germline lookup yields CDR1 SGHDT and CDR2 YYEEEE. The ends were cut back, 4 bases at V and 2 bases at J, with 16 bases in the middle. The CDR3 length is 16 residues. The DNA for the CDR3 is TGTGCCAGCAGCCCTAAGGTGTCGGGTCCCTACAATGAGCAGTTCTTC. Protein product: CASSPKVSGPYNEQFF.

This chain links TRBV29-1 with TRBJ1-1, with D possibly matching TRBD1 (5 bases). With 7 bases removed from V and 5 bases from J, the gap between germline ends came to 11 bases. Per germline, CDR1 SQVTM and CDR2 ANQGSEA. There are 11 residues in the CDR3. The CDR3: CSGGERTEAFF. The CDR3 bases are TGCAGCGGGGGCGAGCGGACTGAAGCTTTCTTT.

The chain uses TRBV15 and TRBJ2-3; TRBD2 matches 8 bases. The CDR3 totals 17 residues. Germline V lookup: CDR1 LNHNV, CDR2 YYDKDF (reference sequence). The V segment lost 0 bases and the J segment 3 bases; nucleotides outside the gene matches: 8. CDR3 in amino acids: CATSREARGVGTDTQYF. In DNA form, the CDR3 reads TGTGCCACCAGCAGAGAGGCGCGGGGGGTTGGGACAGATACGCAGTATTTT.

The V and J genes are TRBV7-9 and TRBJ1-1, with 7 positions matching TRBD1. CDR1 is SEHNR and CDR2 is FQNEAQ in the germline V gene (reference sequence). With 7 bases clipped from V and 4 bases from J, the junction kept 6 bases outside the gene matches. The length of the CDR3 is 13 residues. In nucleotides, the CDR3 is TGTGCCAGCACGACAGGGCAGTTCACTGAAGCTTTCTTT. It specifies CASTTGQFTEAFF.

The chain has TRBV5-6 and TRBJ1-2; TRBD1 agrees at 7 bases. This CDR3 comprises 14 residues. Unmatched junction bases numbered 7, after V lost 4 bases and J lost 4 bases. CDR1 SGHDT and CDR2 YYEEEE come from the germline V gene. Here the CDR3 reads CASSLQGLGYGYTF. CDR3 DNA sequence: TGTGCCAGCAGCCTACAGGGGCTAGGCTATGGCTACACCTTC.

The rearrangement uses TRBV19 and TRBJ1-2; a weak D match, TRBD1 (6 bases). Germline CDR1 is LNHDA and CDR2 is SQIVND (reference sequence). Between the trimmed V and J ends, which lost 5 bases and 8 bases, there was a span of 15 bases. This CDR3 region has 13 residues. For the CDR3, the DNA is TGTGCCAGTAGTGGATACAGGGCGCTCGGCTACACCTTC. This sequence encodes CASSGYRALGYTF.

The V gene is TRBV5-1, the J gene TRBJ1-2; D call uncertain. The CDR3 runs 13 residues. From germline, CDR1 is SGHRS and CDR2 YFSETQ. V dropped 2 bases and J dropped 3 bases, with 8 bases sitting between them. The CDR3 region has the DNA TGCGCCAGCAGCTTTCAGGAGGACTATGGCTACACCTTC. This translates into CASSFQEDYGYTF.

This clone was observed a few times. The V and J genes are TRBV10-2 and TRBJ2-7, with a weak D call TRBD1 (6 bases). The V and J ends lost 6 bases and 3 bases respectively, with 18 bases between them. CDR3 length: 15 amino acids. CDR1 and CDR2 from the germline V gene are WSHSY and SAAADI. The CDR3: CASSGTRDPYYEQYF. CDR3 DNA sequence: TGCGCCAGCAGCGGGACACGGGACCCGTACTACGAGCAGTACTTC.

The J gene is TRBJ1-1, the V gene TRBV7-9; TRBD1 matches 7 bases. The germline V gene encodes CDR1 SEHNR and CDR2 FQNEAQ (reference sequence). This CDR3 is built from 13 residues. J lost 8 bases, V lost 5 bases, and 8 bases had no gene match. CDR3 sequence: CASSQTTGSEAFF. The CDR3 nucleotides are TGTGCCAGCAGCCAAACGACAGGGTCCGAAGCTTTCTTT.

In this sample, this clone turned up once. This sequence joins TRBV27 and TRBJ2-1, with TRBD2 as a possible D gene (6 bases). Germline lookup yields CDR1 MNHEY and CDR2 SMNVEV (reference sequence). The CDR3 is 14 amino acids. Trimming shortened V by 8 bases and J by 5 bases, and 16 bases separated the two germline ends. The CDR3 loop reads CASRPAGIHNEQFF. Written as DNA, the CDR3 is TGTGCCAGCCGCCCGGCGGGGATACACAATGAGCAGTTCTTC.

The genes are TRBV30 and TRBJ2-1; tentatively, D is TRBD2 (5 bases). Trimming pared 0 bases from V and 9 bases from J, leaving 12 bases between. This CDR3 has 13 residues. From germline, CDR1 is GTSNPN and CDR2 SVGIG (reference sequence). The DNA for the CDR3 is TGTGCCTGGAGTGTACGACGTCGGGGTGAGCAGTTCTTC. Translating gives CAWSVRRRGEQFF.

The chain couples TRBV6-1 to TRBJ1-5; tentatively, D is TRBD1 (6 bases). The length of the CDR3 is 16 residues. Germline V gene lookup returns CDR1 MNHNS and CDR2 SASEGT. The V gene lost 2 bases and the J gene lost 0 bases, with 11 bases spanning the gap. CDR3 in amino acids: CASSELTGYSNQPQHF. The DNA for the CDR3 is TGTGCCAGCAGTGAACTGACAGGATATAGCAATCAGCCCCAGCATTTT.

The V call is TRBV24-1, the J call TRBJ2-1; 8 bases fit TRBD1. CDR1 is KGHDR, CDR2 SFDVKD, per germline. J was trimmed by 1 base and V by 0 bases; bases with no gene match: 7. The CDR3 has 18 amino acids. The CDR3 coding sequence is TGTGCCACCAGTGATTTGCATTTAACAGGGGGGTCCTACAATGAGCAGTTCTTC. Encoded protein: CATSDLHLTGGSYNEQFF.